This TCR beta chain comes out of a study of metastatic and nonmetastatic thyroid tumors. Study context: Peripheral blood and tumor or nodule samples from malignant and benign thyroid patients were compared. General study findings and limits: In blood and tumor, TCR beta diversity was reportedly significantly higher in malignant thyroid tumors than in benign nodules.

MiXCR was used by TCRdb to re-call the PCR reads. The data show roughly 27,000 clones, under 25% seen once. This clone ranks as medium-sized. What it binds is unknown. Thyroid surgery had not been preceded by any treatment in any patient. The TCR was taken from a female donor with papillary thyroid cancer or a benign thyroid nodule (not recorded which). Some clones in this sample may be carry-over from other donors' samples. The sequenced material came from blood.

The CDR3 DNA is TGTGCCAGCAGTGAAGCGAGGGGGCTACTAGCGTCCTACGAGCAGTACTTC. As protein: CASSEARGLLASYEQYF. The chain recombines TRBV6-1 with TRBJ2-7, with D perhaps given as TRBD1 or TRBD2 (7 bases each). Germline V gene data show CDR1 as MNHNS and CDR2 as SASEGT. There are 17 residues in the CDR3. The V gene lost 0 bases and the J gene lost 1 base, with 16 bases spanning the gap.